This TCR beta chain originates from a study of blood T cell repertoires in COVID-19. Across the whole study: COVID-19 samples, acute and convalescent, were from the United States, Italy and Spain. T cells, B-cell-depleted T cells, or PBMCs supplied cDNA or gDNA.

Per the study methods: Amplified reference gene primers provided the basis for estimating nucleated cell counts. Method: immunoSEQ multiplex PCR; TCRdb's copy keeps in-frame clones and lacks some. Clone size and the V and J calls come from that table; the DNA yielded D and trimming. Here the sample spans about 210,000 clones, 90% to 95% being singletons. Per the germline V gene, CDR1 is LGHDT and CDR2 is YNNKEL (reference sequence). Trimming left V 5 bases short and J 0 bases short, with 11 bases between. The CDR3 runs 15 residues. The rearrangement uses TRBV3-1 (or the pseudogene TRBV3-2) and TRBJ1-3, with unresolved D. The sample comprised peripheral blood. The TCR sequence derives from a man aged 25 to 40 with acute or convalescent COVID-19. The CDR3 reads CASSYRLSSGNTIYF. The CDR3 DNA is TGTGCCAGCAGCTACCGACTGAGCTCTGGAAACACCATATATTTT.